This is a list of T cell receptor beta chains from one sample in a study of beta chain features in type 1 diabetes. Assay used: immunoSEQ multiplex PCR; TCRdb lists only in-frame clones, some missing. The data contain around 250,000 clones, about 14% of them singletons. The sample comprised naive CD4+ T cells from blood. These receptors were obtained from a man between 25 and 39 years old with type 1 diabetes. Both conserved end residues are part of each CDR3. A D gene is named only where the DNA matches it firmly. Only some rows state a clone size, as once, few, many or a class for expanded clones.

V gene: TRBV5-4; D gene: -; J gene: TRBJ2-3; clone size: -; CDR3 protein: CASKRTGSPSTDTQYF; CDR3 DNA: TGTGCCAGCAAACGCACGGGGTCCCCTAGCACAGATACGCAGTATTTT
V gene: TRBV29-1; D gene: -; J gene: TRBJ2-1; clone size: -; CDR3 protein: CSVERRPQGNEQFF; CDR3 DNA: TGCAGCGTTGAACGTCGCCCTCAGGGCAATGAGCAGTTCTTC
V gene: TRBV29-1; D gene: -; J gene: TRBJ1-2; clone size: few; CDR3 protein: CSVELTGIVGYTF; CDR3 DNA: TGCAGCGTTGAACTGACAGGAATTGTTGGCTACACCTTC
V gene: TRBV6-6; D gene: -; J gene: TRBJ2-3; clone size: -; CDR3 protein: CASNSDGDTQYF; CDR3 DNA: TGTGCCAGCAACTCAGACGGGGATACGCAGTATTTT
V gene: TRBV2; D gene: -; J gene: TRBJ2-2; clone size: few; CDR3 protein: CASRNNRNTGELFF; CDR3 DNA: TGTGCCAGCAGAAACAACCGGAACACCGGGGAGCTGTTTTTT
V gene: TRBV10-3; D gene: -; J gene: TRBJ2-7; clone size: -; CDR3 protein: CATSPQFDEQYF; CDR3 DNA: TGTGCCACCTCACCACAATTCGACGAGCAGTACTTC
V gene: TRBV7-2; D gene: TRBD2; J gene: TRBJ2-5; clone size: -; CDR3 protein: CASSTRTSGRIETQYF; CDR3 DNA: TGTGCCAGCAGCACCCGGACTAGCGGGAGGATAGAGACCCAGTACTTC
V gene: TRBV2; D gene: -; J gene: TRBJ2-4; clone size: -; CDR3 protein: CASRDRGSKNIQYF; CDR3 DNA: TGTGCCAGCAGAGATAGGGGTTCCAAAAACATTCAGTACTTC
V gene: TRBV15; D gene: TRBD1; J gene: TRBJ2-2; clone size: -; CDR3 protein: CATSRDRGQYTGELFF; CDR3 DNA: TGTGCCACCAGCAGAGACCGGGGACAGTACACCGGGGAGCTGTTTTTT
V gene: TRBV6-5; D gene: TRBD1; J gene: TRBJ1-1; clone size: -; CDR3 protein: CASRRTGMNTEAFF; CDR3 DNA: TGTGCCAGCAGAAGGACAGGGATGAACACTGAAGCTTTCTTT
V gene: TRBV28; D gene: TRBD2; J gene: TRBJ2-7; clone size: few; CDR3 protein: CASSSTSGKGDYYEQYF; CDR3 DNA: TGTGCCAGCAGTTCGACTAGCGGGAAGGGCGACTACTACGAGCAGTACTTC
V gene: TRBV9; D gene: TRBD2; J gene: TRBJ2-3; clone size: -; CDR3 protein: CASSVDGGAFADTQYF; CDR3 DNA: TGTGCCAGCAGCGTAGACGGGGGGGCTTTCGCAGATACGCAGTATTTT
V gene: TRBV23-1; D gene: TRBD2; J gene: TRBJ2-3; clone size: few; CDR3 protein: CASSHPGLAGGADTQYF; CDR3 DNA: TGCGCCAGCAGTCACCCGGGACTAGCGGGAGGGGCAGATACGCAGTATTTT
V gene: TRBV30; D gene: -; J gene: TRBJ2-2; clone size: few; CDR3 protein: CAWSVPGNTGELFF; CDR3 DNA: TGTGCCTGGAGTGTACCGGGGAACACCGGGGAGCTGTTTTTT
V gene: TRBV25-1; D gene: TRBD2; J gene: TRBJ2-5; clone size: few; CDR3 protein: CASSEGGLETQYF; CDR3 DNA: TGTGCCAGCAGTGAGGGAGGGTTGGAGACCCAGTACTTC
V gene: TRBV7-9; D gene: -; J gene: TRBJ2-7; clone size: -; CDR3 protein: CASSLVSHEQYF; CDR3 DNA: TGTGCCAGCAGCTTAGTATCCCACGAGCAGTACTTC
V gene: TRBV5-4; D gene: TRBD1; J gene: TRBJ2-5; clone size: few; CDR3 protein: CASSLTGTVQETQYF; CDR3 DNA: TGTGCCAGCAGCTTGACCGGGACAGTACAAGAGACCCAGTACTTC
V gene: TRBV7-9; D gene: -; J gene: TRBJ1-1; clone size: -; CDR3 protein: CASSRQNTEAFF; CDR3 DNA: TGTGCCAGCAGCCGACAGAACACTGAAGCTTTCTTT
V gene: TRBV6-1; D gene: TRBD1; J gene: TRBJ1-1; clone size: few; CDR3 protein: CASSETGMNTEAFF; CDR3 DNA: TGTGCCAGCAGTGAGACAGGGATGAACACTGAAGCTTTCTTT
V gene: TRBV7-9; D gene: TRBD2; J gene: TRBJ2-1; clone size: few; CDR3 protein: CASREGLADHNEQFF; CDR3 DNA: TGTGCCAGCAGGGAGGGACTAGCGGATCACAATGAGCAGTTCTTC
V gene: TRBV29-1; D gene: -; J gene: TRBJ1-1; clone size: few; CDR3 protein: CSGGTLKGTEAFF; CDR3 DNA: TGCAGCGGGGGGACTCTCAAGGGAACTGAAGCTTTCTTT
V gene: TRBV5-1; D gene: TRBD1; J gene: TRBJ1-2; clone size: few; CDR3 protein: CASRTGTGYGYTF; CDR3 DNA: TGCGCCAGCAGGACCGGGACAGGCTATGGCTACACCTTC
V gene: TRBV27; D gene: -; J gene: TRBJ1-2; clone size: few; CDR3 protein: CASSFSDLRGYTF; CDR3 DNA: TGTGCCAGCAGTTTTTCAGACTTACGGGGCTACACCTTC
V gene: TRBV29-1; D gene: -; J gene: TRBJ1-1; clone size: few; CDR3 protein: CSVAYQGQRSTEAFF; CDR3 DNA: TGCAGCGTTGCATACCAGGGACAAAGGAGCACTGAAGCTTTCTTT
V gene: TRBV6-1; D gene: -; J gene: TRBJ1-1; clone size: -; CDR3 protein: CATSNTGGNTEAFF; CDR3 DNA: TGTGCCACCAGTAATACGGGGGGAAACACTGAAGCTTTCTTT
V gene: TRBV5-1; D gene: -; J gene: TRBJ2-5; clone size: few; CDR3 protein: CASSSTGGEETQYF; CDR3 DNA: TGCGCCAGCAGCTCAACGGGGGGCGAAGAGACCCAGTACTTC
V gene: TRBV5-1; D gene: TRBD1; J gene: TRBJ1-5; clone size: -; CDR3 protein: CASSLAPSQGAIYQPQHF; CDR3 DNA: TGCGCCAGCAGCTTGGCCCCCTCGCAGGGGGCTATTTATCAGCCCCAGCATTTT
V gene: TRBV30; D gene: TRBD2; J gene: TRBJ2-1; clone size: -; CDR3 protein: CAWRRTSGALPSYFF; CDR3 DNA: TGTGCCTGGAGACGGACTAGCGGGGCACTCCCCTCCTATTTCTTC
V gene: TRBV5-1; D gene: TRBD2; J gene: TRBJ2-1; clone size: -; CDR3 protein: CASSLMTSSYNEQFF; CDR3 DNA: TGCGCCAGCAGCCTAATGACTAGCAGCTACAATGAGCAGTTCTTC
V gene: TRBV9; D gene: -; J gene: TRBJ1-2; clone size: few; CDR3 protein: CASSTQALPGVGYTF; CDR3 DNA: TGTGCCAGCAGCACCCAAGCACTGCCGGGGGTTGGCTACACCTTC
V gene: TRBV7-9; D gene: -; J gene: TRBJ1-1; clone size: -; CDR3 protein: CASSLVAGDTEAFF; CDR3 DNA: TGTGCCAGCAGCTTAGTTGCAGGGGACACTGAAGCTTTCTTT
V gene: TRBV30; D gene: TRBD1; J gene: TRBJ2-7; clone size: -; CDR3 protein: CAWSERTGNYEQYF; CDR3 DNA: TGTGCCTGGAGTGAGCGGACAGGGAATTACGAGCAGTACTTC
V gene: TRBV6-6; D gene: TRBD2; J gene: TRBJ2-2; clone size: -; CDR3 protein: CASRDSGGPPTGELFF; CDR3 DNA: TGTGCCAGCAGGGATAGCGGGGGCCCCCCTACCGGGGAGCTGTTTTTT
V gene: TRBV5-4; D gene: TRBD1; J gene: TRBJ1-2; clone size: -; CDR3 protein: CASSTGQGAYGYTF; CDR3 DNA: TGTGCCAGCAGCACGGGACAGGGGGCCTATGGCTACACCTTC
V gene: TRBV18; D gene: -; J gene: TRBJ2-7; clone size: few; CDR3 protein: CASSPAGAVYEQYF; CDR3 DNA: TGTGCCAGCTCACCCGCGGGGGCGGTGTACGAGCAGTACTTC
V gene: TRBV18; D gene: -; J gene: TRBJ2-4; clone size: few; CDR3 protein: CASSEGLPSKNIQYF; CDR3 DNA: TGTGCCAGCTCGGAGGGGTTACCCTCCAAAAACATTCAGTACTTC
V gene: TRBV4-1; D gene: -; J gene: TRBJ1-1; clone size: -; CDR3 protein: CASSPAGVSVNEAFF; CDR3 DNA: TGCGCCAGCAGCCCAGCCGGGGTGTCGGTCAATGAAGCTTTCTTT
V gene: TRBV25-1; D gene: TRBD1; J gene: TRBJ1-5; clone size: few; CDR3 protein: CASSSDRGDTNQPQHF; CDR3 DNA: TGTGCCAGCAGTTCCGACAGGGGCGACACCAATCAGCCCCAGCATTTT
V gene: TRBV25-1; D gene: -; J gene: TRBJ2-7; clone size: few; CDR3 protein: CASKHGDSYEQYF; CDR3 DNA: TGTGCCAGCAAGCACGGGGATTCCTACGAGCAGTACTTC
V gene: TRBV2; D gene: -; J gene: TRBJ2-2; clone size: few; CDR3 protein: CASSGGPGELFF; CDR3 DNA: TGTGCCAGCAGTGGAGGGCCCGGGGAGCTGTTTTTT
V gene: TRBV30; D gene: -; J gene: TRBJ1-4; clone size: -; CDR3 protein: CAWSGVRTNATNEKLFF; CDR3 DNA: TGTGCCTGGAGTGGCGTGAGAACCAATGCAACTAATGAAAAACTGTTTTTT
V gene: TRBV10-2; D gene: -; J gene: TRBJ2-7; clone size: -; CDR3 protein: CASSRGYEQYF; CDR3 DNA: TGCGCCAGCAGCAGGGGTTACGAGCAGTACTTC
V gene: TRBV18; D gene: -; J gene: TRBJ2-1; clone size: few; CDR3 protein: CASSPAVPNNEQFF; CDR3 DNA: TGTGCCAGCTCACCAGCGGTCCCGAACAATGAGCAGTTCTTC
V gene: TRBV25-1; D gene: TRBD1; J gene: TRBJ2-7; clone size: -; CDR3 protein: CASSATGQAHYEQYF; CDR3 DNA: TGTGCCAGCAGCGCCACCGGACAGGCCCACTACGAGCAGTACTTC
V gene: TRBV7-9; D gene: TRBD1; J gene: TRBJ1-1; clone size: few; CDR3 protein: CASSGQAGSVYTEAFF; CDR3 DNA: TGTGCCAGCAGCGGACAGGCTGGCAGTGTGTACACTGAAGCTTTCTTT
V gene: TRBV29-1; D gene: -; J gene: TRBJ1-1; clone size: -; CDR3 protein: CSTSRSSQNTEAFF; CDR3 DNA: TGCAGCACCTCAAGGAGCAGCCAGAACACTGAAGCTTTCTTT
V gene: TRBV5-1; D gene: -; J gene: TRBJ2-7; clone size: -; CDR3 protein: CASSLVATSEQYF; CDR3 DNA: TGCGCCAGCAGCTTGGTGGCGACTAGCGAGCAGTACTTC
V gene: TRBV18; D gene: -; J gene: TRBJ2-7; clone size: few; CDR3 protein: CASSPVEASYEQYF; CDR3 DNA: TGTGCCAGCTCACCGGTCGAGGCTTCCTACGAGCAGTACTTC
V gene: TRBV5-6; D gene: -; J gene: TRBJ1-6; clone size: -; CDR3 protein: CASSLGHFNSPLHF; CDR3 DNA: TGTGCCAGCAGCCTCGGACATTTTAATTCACCCCTCCACTTT
V gene: TRBV10-3; D gene: TRBD2; J gene: TRBJ2-1; clone size: few; CDR3 protein: CAISVAGGYNEQFF; CDR3 DNA: TGTGCCATCAGCGTAGCGGGAGGCTACAATGAGCAGTTCTTC